This entry describes one T cell receptor (beta chain). What this receptor recognizes is not known. Base qualities are not provided; no much larger clone lies one nucleotide away. The sample comes from a study of cytomegalovirus exposure and HLA in healthy donors (dated by TCRdb to the late 2010s). For the wider study: An earlier analysis of approximately 600 of the donors reported approximately 290 Gb of sequence data and 100 million to 140 million unique TCR beta sequences from some 180 million T cells. To study patterns of TCR occurrence, a later analysis re-analyzed previously published TCR beta repertoires from around 660 donors and added high-resolution HLA genotyping. In the later analysis, no new phenotypic data were used to find candidate immune exposures; instead, reliance was placed on TCR beta sequences and their occurrence across donors. Among 398 genotyped donors of the cohort, an average of roughly 240,000 unique TCR beta nucleotide sequences were sequenced per donor, around a sixth of them non-productive. Five DR-DQ haplotypes were handled as single units for association and clustering because linkage in the cohort was strong. The T cell repertoires of 666 subjects were profiled by immunosequencing and related to cytomegalovirus serostatus. Donor age, sex, ethnicity and CMV serostatus were compiled alongside the repertoire data. The study aimed to test whether cataloging public T cell receptors could reveal signatures of past pathogen exposure. A later genetic analysis took genome-wide SNP genotypes for 398 of the 666 donors and used that subset as a discovery cohort. Roughly 300 gigabases of sequencing data and 70 million to 85 million unique TCR sequences were included in an early release covering several hundred HLA-typed donors. The number of donors typed differed by locus, with 629-630 for A, B, C, DRB1 and DQB1, roughly 520 for DQA1, about 610 for DPA1, and 400 to 490 for DPB1. An earlier analysis of some 600 of the donors applied high-throughput TCR beta sequencing to assess whether each TCR beta V gene segment acted as functional or pseudogenic. The study combined high-throughput TCR immunosequencing, statistical association of individual TCRs with disease status, and machine learning to predict cytomegalovirus infection status. The genetic ancestry cluster associated with self-reported Caucasian donors included about four fifths of the roughly 410 genotyped donors. A separate validation cohort of approximately 130 different subjects was used in addition to the 666-subject first cohort. Every discovery cohort repertoire had been produced on one sequencing platform. Both class I and class II loci were covered by HLA typing, at four-digit resolution.

Results and caveats for the whole study, not just this receptor: When HLA alleles, especially DR and DQ, strongly co-occurred, TCR associations were difficult to assign to individual alleles. In a later analysis, the rate of TCR association differed among HLA loci, with DRB1 alleles having the most associated TCRs and HLA-C alleles having the fewest. Correlated functional status among segregating V segments might reflect linkage disequilibrium, but an unknown experimental factor could not be ruled out. The classifier was reported to diagnose cytomegalovirus status with high specificity and sensitivity in both the original and validation cohorts. Because counts were too low, 15 to 20 rarely observed V segments, including chromosome 9 orphons, were left out of the earlier analysis of 500 to 650 of the donors. Some IMGT-functional V segments, including TRBV6-2 and TRBV6-3, could not be distinguished by the 87-base-pair reads and were therefore excluded. In a later genetic analysis, fewer N-insertions in productive TCRs were reported among donors in an Asian-associated ancestry cluster than the roughly 670-donor mean. In a later analysis, HLA-associated TCR beta chains were found to be more clonally expanded and to have lower generation probabilities than equally common non-associated chains. A cluster of highly shared sequence variants was judged likely to be a technical artifact of the sequencing pipeline. For the cohort, immune exposure information was limited to CMV serostatus. This cohort had only TCR beta chains sequenced, and the lack of alpha or paired-chain data limited which features could be detected. A few of the identified cytomegalovirus-associated TCR beta chains were confirmed in vitro to be specific for cytomegalovirus antigens. The study gave a list of some 150 TCR beta chains associated with cytomegalovirus. Across donors, most TCR sequences were observed very rarely, whereas some public TCRs were present in many individuals. In a later analysis, most CMV-associated TCR beta chains were found to appear HLA-restricted, with HLA associations seemingly driven largely by CMV exposure. Because HLA typing was missing for some donors at each locus, association tests included only the typed subset. Roughly uniform sequencing depth across donors was assumed in presence/absence analyses, although this assumption may not hold. In a later analysis, several top co-occurrence clusters were reported to appear linked to parvovirus B19, influenza, CMV and Epstein-Barr virus. A further reported finding was that TCR beta sequences accurately predicted the HLA-A and HLA-B alleles for most subjects in the first cohort. The authors suggested that the approach could potentially be extended to other disease states and immunological phenotypes. In a later analysis, some 17,000 TCR beta sequences were associated with specific HLA alleles at a false discovery rate of 0.05. An earlier analysis of some 590 of the donors showed that most TCR beta V segments appeared in productive rearrangements either about 90% or about 30% of the time, which broadly matched IMGT annotations. An association between a missense DCLRE1C variant and V-gene and J-gene trimming of TCR beta chains was found in a later genetic analysis and replicated in an independent cohort.

The cohort comprised hundreds of healthy bone marrow donors. At the time of sampling, every cohort member was nominally healthy, though immune exposures that went unrecorded were likely present. The donor tested CMV seronegative and was one of the 352 seronegative cohort members. A peripheral blood sample was collected from each donor, and TCR beta sequencing was performed on peripheral blood mononuclear cells. The Qiagen DNeasy Blood Extraction Kit was used to extract genomic DNA from the blood cell samples. Library creation used the immunoSEQ multiplex PCR assay. For the multiplex PCR, a mixture combining 60 forward primers for TCR Vbeta segments and 13 reverse primers for TCR Jbeta segments was used. The CDR3 region of rearranged TCR beta genes was amplified from genomic DNA by a multiplex PCR assay. The amplified TCR beta libraries were sequenced on the Illumina HiSeq System as 87-base-pair reads. The original pipeline was this. Across the 666 repertoires, a later analysis counted approximately 75 million unique TCR beta chains, roughly 11 million of which were shared by at least two donors. Raw reads were error-corrected and collapsed into unique sequences with a nearest-neighbor algorithm that merged closely related sequences to remove PCR and sequencing errors. To assign V, D and J gene segments, CDR3 sequences were aligned to IMGT reference sequences. For a sequence to be retained, a match of at least six nucleotides was required to both a V gene segment and a J gene segment. A rearrangement counted as productive if the CDR3 had no stop codons and remained in frame with V and J, and every other rearrangement counted as non-productive. Following IMGT convention, CDR3 was defined as the stretch from the second conserved V-encoded cysteine to the conserved J-encoded phenylalanine. The earlier analysis of about 640 of the donors excluded any sequence lacking an unambiguous match to a single V gene segment. An earlier analysis of a few hundred of the donors classified V segments as functional when productive rearrangements were above 56.7% and as segregating when the standard deviation between donors was above 5%. To diagnose cytomegalovirus status from the catalog of TCR beta chain sequences, a statistical classification framework was built. A later analysis assigned V and J genes by comparing TCR nucleotide sequences with IMGT/GENE-DB human TR gene sequences. A later analysis assigned CDR3 sequences and most-parsimonious VDJ recombination scenarios with the TCRdist pipeline. In a later analysis, every TCR beta chain was defined by the combination of its CDR3 amino acid sequence and its V-gene family, and reads without a unique V-gene family were dropped. To address suspected cross-contamination and a sequencing artifact, a later analysis removed over 500 highly shared, low-generation-probability nucleotide sequences. In a later analysis, a clonal expansion index for each public chain was calculated from normalized within-repertoire ranks of inferred template counts. A later analysis computed generation probabilities with a VDJ recombination model fitted to out-of-frame rearrangements, and checked the results against IGoR. A later analysis scored TCR-TCR, TCR-HLA and TCR-CMV co-occurrence with hypergeometric tests, applying a repertoire-size bias correction to TCR pairs. To estimate false discovery rates, a later analysis permuted the HLA or CMV assignments 20 times. In a later analysis, co-occurring TCRs were grouped using DBSCAN, with TCRdist sequence similarity added in when clustering inside HLA-allele-positive subsets. Co-occurrence clustering excluded repertoires with fewer than 30,000 or more than 120,000 public chains, plus five with anomalous nucleotide sharing. The source is immuneACCESS, and TCRdb retained only in-frame sequences with V and J called. Part of the clones is not carried over; for the studies checked, unresolved V genes explain less than half of this, and the remainder is unexplained. The DNA gave D and trimming, while V, J and clone size come from that table. A total of fewer than 150,000 clones appear in this sample, around 77% of them only once. The ten largest clones take up roughly 1.2% of the sample.

The CDR3 measures 17 amino acids from cysteine to phenylalanine. Only the CDR3 portion is preserved as DNA: 51 bases, with reading frame beginning at the first base. In the germline V gene (reference sequence), CDR1 corresponds to MNHEY and CDR2 to SMNVEV. V loses 6 bases at its end and J loses 1 base; junction bases beyond the gene matches: 12. The sequenced sample consisted of PBMCs. The TCR sequence derives from a man aged 50-59 years in good health and CMV-seronegative. The rearranged segments are TRBV27 and TRBJ1-1; 9 bases in between match TRBD1. Here is the DNA: TGTGCCAGCAGCCGGGACAGGGCCCCGCGTCCGAACACTGAAGCTTTCTTT. This sequence encodes CASSRDRAPRPNTEAFF.